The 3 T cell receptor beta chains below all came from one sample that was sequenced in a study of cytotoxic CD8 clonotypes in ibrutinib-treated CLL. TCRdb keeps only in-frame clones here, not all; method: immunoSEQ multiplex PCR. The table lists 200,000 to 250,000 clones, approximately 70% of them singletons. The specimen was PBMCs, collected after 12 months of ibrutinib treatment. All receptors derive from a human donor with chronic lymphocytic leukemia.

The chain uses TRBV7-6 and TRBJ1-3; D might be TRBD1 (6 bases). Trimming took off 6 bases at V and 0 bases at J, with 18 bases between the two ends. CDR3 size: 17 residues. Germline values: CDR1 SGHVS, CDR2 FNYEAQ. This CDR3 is CASSPRGATSSGNTIYF. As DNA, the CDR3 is TGTGCCAGCAGTCCAAGGGGGGCGACCAGCTCTGGAAACACCATATATTTT.

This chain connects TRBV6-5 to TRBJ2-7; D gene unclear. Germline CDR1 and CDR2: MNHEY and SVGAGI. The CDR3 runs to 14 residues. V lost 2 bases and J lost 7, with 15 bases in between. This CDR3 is CASSYAAGHAEQYF. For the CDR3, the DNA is TGTGCCAGCAGTTACGCAGCTGGCCACGCTGAGCAGTACTTC.

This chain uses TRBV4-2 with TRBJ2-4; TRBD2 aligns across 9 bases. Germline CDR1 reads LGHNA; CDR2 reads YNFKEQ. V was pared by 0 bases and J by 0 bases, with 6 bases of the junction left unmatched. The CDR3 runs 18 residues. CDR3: CASSQDRLAELAKNIQYF. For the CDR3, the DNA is TGTGCCAGCAGCCAAGACCGACTAGCGGAGCTAGCCAAAAACATTCAGTACTTC.